Listed below are T cell receptor beta chains from one sample, sequenced in a study of beta chain features in type 1 diabetes. TCRdb's table, derived via immunoSEQ multiplex PCR, lists solely in-frame clones and lacks some. The sample carries a few hundred thousand clones, approximately 13% recorded once. The sequencing input was naive CD4+ T cells from blood. These receptor sequences come from a woman aged 18-29 years with type 1 diabetes. Each CDR3 is given with its conserved first and last residue. The D gene is left open where the match is weak. Rows may omit the clone size; those that give it use once, few, many or a size class.

>TRBJ2-3|NA|TRBV15|NA
TGTGCCACCAGCAGAGACAGAACGTCTGTCACAGATACGCAGTATTTT
CATSRDRTSVTDTQYF
>TRBJ2-3|TRBD2|TRBV4-3|NA
TGCGCCAGCAGCCAAGAGGTCCTAGCGGGAAGGAGGGAAACGCAGTATTTT
CASSQEVLAGRRETQYF
>TRBJ2-1|TRBD1|TRBV5-4|NA
TGTGCCAGCAGCCGACAGGGTCCCGGGCCGCAGAATGAGCAGTTCTTC
CASSRQGPGPQNEQFF
>TRBJ1-1|NA|TRBV5-1|few
TGCGCCAGCAGCTTGCGGGGTCCCGTTAACACTGAAGCTTTCTTT
CASSLRGPVNTEAFF
>TRBJ2-7|NA|TRBV2|NA
TGTGCCAGCATGACGGCGGGGCGACCCTCCTACGAGCAGTACTTC
CASMTAGRPSYEQYF
>TRBJ1-1|TRBD1|TRBV9|once
TGTGCCAGCAGCCTTGACAGGGGGAGCACTGAAGCTTTCTTT
CASSLDRGSTEAFF
>TRBJ1-2|TRBD1|TRBV27|few
TGTGCCAGCAGTTCGGACAGGTATGTCCCCGGCTACACCTTC
CASSSDRYVPGYTF
>TRBJ2-1|NA|TRBV6-5|NA
TGTGCCAGCAGTTACTGGTCTACCGATGAGCAGTTCTTC
CASSYWSTDEQFF
>TRBJ1-2|NA|TRBV11-2|few
TGTGCCATAAAGCCGGGATTTACGGGTGCTGGCTACACCTTC
CAIKPGFTGAGYTF
>TRBJ2-5|NA|TRBV11-3|NA
TGTGCCAGCAGCCTCAGTCCAGCGCAAGAGACCCAGTACTTC
CASSLSPAQETQYF
>TRBJ1-1|NA|TRBV2|NA
TGTGCCAGCAGTTTCTCCAGGTTAATTGAAGCTTTCTTT
CASSFSRLIEAFF
>TRBJ2-3|TRBD2|TRBV5-1|few
TGCGCCAGCAGCGTGGTAGCGGGTGCTTCAGATACGCAGTATTTT
CASSVVAGASDTQYF
>TRBJ2-7|TRBD2|TRBV5-4|few
TGTGCCAGCAGCTTTGGGACTAGCGGGGCCTCCTACGAGCAGTACTTC
CASSFGTSGASYEQYF
>TRBJ2-5|TRBD2|TRBV30|NA
TGTGCCGGAAATGGGGGACTAGCGGGGGAGACCCAGTACTTC
CAGNGGLAGETQYF
>TRBJ2-1|NA|TRBV10-3|NA
TGTGCCATCACCGCCAATACGGGTCCCTATGGGGAGCAGTTCTTC
CAITANTGPYGEQFF
>TRBJ2-3|TRBD1|TRBV6-5|few
TGTGCCAGCAGTTACTCCGGGACAGGTCCAGATACGCAGTATTTT
CASSYSGTGPDTQYF
>TRBJ1-5|NA|TRBV7-9|NA
TGTGCCAGCAGCTCGACCCAGGGTCCCCAGCATTTT
CASSSTQGPQHF
>TRBJ1-5|TRBD1|TRBV30|NA
TGTGCCTGGGCCCGGACAGGGAACCAGCCCCAGCATTTT
CAWARTGNQPQHF
>TRBJ2-4|TRBD1|TRBV18|NA
TGTGCCAGCTCACCACTACAGGGGGTAGCCAAAAACATTCAGTACTTC
CASSPLQGVAKNIQYF
>TRBJ1-1|NA|TRBV30|few
TGTGCCTGGTCGAGGGACACTGAAGCTTTCTTT
CAWSRDTEAFF
>TRBJ2-7|NA|TRBV29-1|NA
TGCAGCGTGCAGAAAGGGGGGGGTCTAGACGAGCAGTACTTC
CSVQKGGGLDEQYF
>TRBJ2-7|TRBD2|TRBV4-2|few
TGTGCCAGCAGCCAAGATAGGGGACTAGCGGACTACGAGCAGTACTTC
CASSQDRGLADYEQYF
>TRBJ2-1|TRBD2|TRBV19|few
TGTGCCAGTAGTGCCAGCGGGAGGGCCAATGAGCAGTTCTTC
CASSASGRANEQFF
>TRBJ1-1|NA|TRBV19|NA
TGTGCCAGTAGTGTCCTACGATCCTTACGGACTGAAGCTTTCTTT
CASSVLRSLRTEAFF
>TRBJ2-7|NA|TRBV29-1|many
TGCAGCGTCATAGGAGGGGTCTACGAGCAGTACTTC
CSVIGGVYEQYF
>TRBJ2-7|NA|TRBV29-1|few
TGCAGCGTTGAAGACAAGACAAGGCAGTACTTC
CSVEDKTRQYF
>TRBJ1-2|TRBD1|TRBV5-1|few
TGCGCCAGCAGCTGGAACCCGCCGGGCAGGGGGAACTATGGCTACACCTTC
CASSWNPPGRGNYGYTF
>TRBJ2-7|TRBD2|TRBV6-5|few
TGTGCCAGCAGTTTTGGACGCGGGGGTACCTACGAGCAGTACTTC
CASSFGRGGTYEQYF
>TRBJ2-3|NA|TRBV7-9|few
TGTGCCAGCAGCCCCGGAGGCACAGATACGCAGTATTTT
CASSPGGTDTQYF
>TRBJ1-1|NA|TRBV5-6|once
TGTGCCAGCAGCCCGGTGGAGAGGGTAAGCACTGAAGCTTTCTTT
CASSPVERVSTEAFF
>TRBJ2-2|TRBD2|TRBV9|few
TGTGCCAGCAGCTCAAGGGAGGGGAGAGTACCCGGGGAGCTGTTTTTT
CASSSREGRVPGELFF
>TRBJ2-3|NA|TRBV5-4|NA
TGTGCCAGCGCGCCTAGCAGCTCCACAGATACGCAGTATTTT
CASAPSSSTDTQYF
>TRBJ2-5|NA|TRBV19|NA
TGTGCCAGTAGTATAGGGCCAGGGAGGGAGACCCAGTACTTC
CASSIGPGRETQYF
>TRBJ2-1|NA|TRBV9|few
TGTGCCAGCAGCGTAGGGCGCGGCACCACAAAAGAGCAGTTCTTC
CASSVGRGTTKEQFF
>TRBJ2-5|NA|TRBV28|NA
TGTGCCAGCGTTACAGGGCGCGAGACCCAGTACTTC
CASVTGRETQYF
>TRBJ2-1|TRBD2|TRBV5-6|few
TGTGCCAGCAGCGACAGGGGACTAGCGGGAGTATGGGAGCAGTTCTTC
CASSDRGLAGVWEQFF
>TRBJ2-5|TRBD1|TRBV9|NA
TGTGCCAGCAGCGCCGGGACAGGGGTACCAAAACCCTACTTC
CASSAGTGVPKPYF
>TRBJ2-1|NA|TRBV18|few
TGTGCCAGCTCACCAACTACAGGTCCCGTTGAGCAGTTCTTC
CASSPTTGPVEQFF
>TRBJ1-1|NA|TRBV27|NA
TGTGCCAGCAGTTTATTGCGGGGTACCACTGAAGCTTTCTTT
CASSLLRGTTEAFF
>TRBJ2-7|NA|TRBV20-1|NA
TGCAGTGCTTGGACTTACGAGCAGTACTTC
CSAWTYEQYF
>TRBJ1-1|NA|TRBV7-9|few
TGTGCCAGCAGCTTATTTTTGATCACGAGGCGCATGAACACTGAAGCTTTCTTT
CASSLFLITRRMNTEAFF
>TRBJ2-5|TRBD1|TRBV15|NA
TGTGCCACCAGCAAAGGGGGCGGCCCGCAAGAGACCCAGTACTTC
CATSKGGGPQETQYF
>TRBJ2-1|TRBD1|TRBV7-3|NA
TGTGCCAGCAGCTCTCCGACAGGGTCGGATGAGCAGTTCTTC
CASSSPTGSDEQFF
>TRBJ2-7|NA|TRBV9|NA
TGTGCCAGCAGCCCCCGGGACATGGCTCGGAACGAGCAGTACTTC
CASSPRDMARNEQYF
>TRBJ2-6|NA|TRBV18|few
TGTGCCAGCTCACCACCGGGCAGGAGGTCCAATCCCGGGGCCAACGTCCTGACTTTC
CASSPPGRRSNPGANVLTF
>TRBJ1-1|NA|TRBV28|NA
TGTGCCAGCAGTTTCTATCAAAGGGGGAACACTGAAGCTTTCTTT
CASSFYQRGNTEAFF
>TRBJ2-5|TRBD2|TRBV7-2|NA
TGTGCCAGCAGCTCCAGAGCGGGGTTCTTAGAGACCCAGTACTTC
CASSSRAGFLETQYF
>TRBJ1-1|NA|TRBV29-1|few
TGCAGCGTATACAATATTGATTATGGCACTGAAGCTTTCTTT
CSVYNIDYGTEAFF
>TRBJ2-7|TRBD1|TRBV10-3|NA
TGTGCCATCAGAGACAGGGTTCTCGGCGAGCAGTACTTC
CAIRDRVLGEQYF
>TRBJ2-3|NA|TRBV6-5|NA
TGTGCCAGCAGTTACGAGCTAAGCACAGATACGCAGTATTTT
CASSYELSTDTQYF
>TRBJ2-5|NA|TRBV2|NA
TGTGCCAGCCGAAGCCAACAGCAGACCCAGTACTTC
CASRSQQQTQYF
>TRBJ2-1|NA|TRBV4-1|few
TGCGCCAGCAGCCAAGGGTTACAGGGTCCCCTCCATGAGCAGTTCTTC
CASSQGLQGPLHEQFF
>TRBJ2-1|TRBD2|TRBV10-2|NA
TGCGCCAGCAGTGAGCCGACTAGCGGGAAAAATGAGCAGTTCTTC
CASSEPTSGKNEQFF